This is a list of T cell receptor beta chains from one sample in a study of T-cell memory formation after mild COVID-19. A single record per CDR3 protein comes from TCRdb applying MiXCR to the 5' RACE reads. The data hold about 290,000 distinct CDR3 sequences, with about a sixth observed a single time. Source material: PBMCs or a T cell subset sorted from them (not recorded which). These receptors came from a man aged 18 to 30 who had mild COVID-19 (a few samples of this study predate the infection). Cell type and time point are not known. The conserved cysteine and the conserved F or W are not part of the CDR3 here.

>TRBJ2-7|12|TRBV2
ASSEQGTHYEQY
>TRBJ2-3|11|TRBV19
ASSNGGADTQY
>TRBJ2-3|17|TRBV3-1
ASSRSGAGGARSGHTQY
>TRBJ2-1|12|TRBV4-3
ASSLITGGNEQF
>TRBJ1-1|13|TRBV5-1
ASSLAGTGGTEAF
>TRBJ1-5|13|TRBV4-1
ASSQGRHVNQPQH
>TRBJ1-4|12|TRBV5-1
ASSLEGVEEKLF
>TRBJ1-3|13|TRBV6-5
ASSTTFSSGNTIY
>TRBJ2-2|12|TRBV7-9
ASSAGVYTGELF
>TRBJ2-3|14|TRBV4-3
ASSQDGVGGSDTQY
>TRBJ1-6|13|TRBV5-1
ASSLDPGVGSPLH
>TRBJ2-5|13|TRBV12-3/TRBV12-4
ASSPLGTGGETQY
>TRBJ2-5|13|TRBV10-3
AISAGDRGWQTQY
>TRBJ1-5|13|TRBV7-9
ASSHSTGANQPQH
>TRBJ2-7|11|TRBV4-1
ASSQDQGTEQY
>TRBJ1-1|13|TRBV12-5
ASGEAGGVDTEAF
>TRBJ1-2|12|TRBV6-6
ASSYPGTAVGYT
>TRBJ1-5|11|TRBV6-5
ASSYSGFQPQH
>TRBJ2-2|15|TRBV4-3
ASSQEPQRGPTGELF
>TRBJ1-5|15|TRBV28
ASTTPAGYFSNQPQH
>TRBJ2-1|9|TRBV12-3/TRBV12-4
ASSFVNEQF
>TRBJ2-5|10|TRBV6-2/TRBV6-3
ASSSAAETQY
>TRBJ2-7|11|TRBV7-9
ASSLSGGYEQY
>TRBJ2-2|12|TRBV6-2/TRBV6-3
ASSYWGFPGELF
>TRBJ2-3|11|TRBV18
ASSPGAPDTQY
>TRBJ2-1|13|TRBV7-6
ASSQGLGGNNEQF
>TRBJ2-2|11|TRBV6-4
ASSDRDTGELF
>TRBJ2-5|10|TRBV12-3/TRBV12-4
ASSAPMGAQY
>TRBJ2-3|14|TRBV2
ASSPGQAEPPDTQY
>TRBJ2-1|13|TRBV5-1
ASSLWPGTGNEQF
>TRBJ1-2|14|TRBV7-2
ASSPRTGGMGYGYT
>TRBJ1-1|11|TRBV12-3/TRBV12-4
ASSKTENTEAF
>TRBJ2-1|12|TRBV3-1
ASSRTSGGDEQF
>TRBJ2-2|12|TRBV28
ASSRDSVFGELF
>TRBJ2-2|14|TRBV7-9
ASRPLAGGPDGELF
>TRBJ2-2|13|TRBV10-2
ASRRGQGNTGELF
>TRBJ2-3|14|TRBV24-1
ATSDAGQGAADTQY
>TRBJ1-6|12|TRBV7-3
ASSLSGTNSPLH
>TRBJ1-2|11|TRBV6-1
ASRRTGSYGYT
>TRBJ1-3|13|TRBV7-8
ASSLVDRSRNTIY
>TRBJ1-5|14|TRBV20-1
SARDGGGAFNQPQH
>TRBJ2-3|13|TRBV7-9
ASSLGQATTDTQY
>TRBJ1-6|11|TRBV11-2
ASSPRQGSPLH
>TRBJ2-2|9|TRBV10-3
AISATGELF
>TRBJ2-3|13|TRBV20-1
SALAAGRGTDTQY
>TRBJ1-1|13|TRBV30
AWSVGLQGNTEAF
>TRBJ1-4|12|TRBV12-3/TRBV12-4
ASSLAGMREKLF
>TRBJ1-4|12|TRBV28
ATAGGGAGEKLF
>TRBJ1-5|11|TRBV7-9
ASSLRENQPQH
>TRBJ2-4|13|TRBV7-2
ASSAQTGFKNIQY
>TRBJ1-1|9|TRBV30
AWSLQVEAF
>TRBJ2-3|13|TRBV29-1
SVAKMTTGTDTQY
>TRBJ1-2|11|TRBV6-2/TRBV6-3
ASSFVSNYGYT
>TRBJ2-2|12|TRBV5-1
ASSETTPPGELF